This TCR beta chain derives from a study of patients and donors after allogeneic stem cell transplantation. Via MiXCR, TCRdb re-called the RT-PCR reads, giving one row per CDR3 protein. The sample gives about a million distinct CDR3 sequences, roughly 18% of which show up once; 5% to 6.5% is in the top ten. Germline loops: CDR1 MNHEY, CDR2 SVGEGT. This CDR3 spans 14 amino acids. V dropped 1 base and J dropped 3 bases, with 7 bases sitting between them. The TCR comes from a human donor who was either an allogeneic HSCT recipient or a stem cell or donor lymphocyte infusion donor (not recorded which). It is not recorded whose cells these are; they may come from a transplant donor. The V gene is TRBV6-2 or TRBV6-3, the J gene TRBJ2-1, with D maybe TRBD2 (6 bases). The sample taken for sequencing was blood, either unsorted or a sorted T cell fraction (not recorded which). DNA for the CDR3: TGTGCCAGCAGTTACTTGGGGGGCTACAATGAGCAGTTCTTC. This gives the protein CASSYLGGYNEQFF.